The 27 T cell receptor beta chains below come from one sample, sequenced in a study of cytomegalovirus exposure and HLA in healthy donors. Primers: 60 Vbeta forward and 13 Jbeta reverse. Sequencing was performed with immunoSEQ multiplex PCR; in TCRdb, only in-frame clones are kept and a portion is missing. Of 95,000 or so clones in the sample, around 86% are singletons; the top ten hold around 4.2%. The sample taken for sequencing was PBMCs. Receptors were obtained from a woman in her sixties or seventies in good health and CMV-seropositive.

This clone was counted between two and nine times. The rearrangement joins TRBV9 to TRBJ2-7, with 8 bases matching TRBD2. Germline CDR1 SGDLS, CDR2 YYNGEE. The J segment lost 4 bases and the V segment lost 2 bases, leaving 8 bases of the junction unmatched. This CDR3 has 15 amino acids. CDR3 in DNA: TGTGCCAGCAGCGTCGGTGATGCGGGAGGATACGAGCAGTACTTC. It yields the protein CASSVGDAGGYEQYF.

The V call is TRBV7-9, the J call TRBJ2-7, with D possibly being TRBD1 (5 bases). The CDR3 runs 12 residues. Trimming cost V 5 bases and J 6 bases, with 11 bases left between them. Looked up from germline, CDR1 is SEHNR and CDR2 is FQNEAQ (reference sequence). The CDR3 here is CASSGAPGEQYF. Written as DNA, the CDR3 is TGTGCCAGCAGCGGGGCCCCCGGCGAGCAGTACTTC.

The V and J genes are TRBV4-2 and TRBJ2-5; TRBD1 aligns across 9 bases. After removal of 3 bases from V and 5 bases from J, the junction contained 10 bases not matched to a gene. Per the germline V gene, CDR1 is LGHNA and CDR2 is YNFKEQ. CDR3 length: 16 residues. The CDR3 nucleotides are TGTGCCAGCAGCCAGCGCTCTACAGGGGGCGCGGAGACCCAGTACTTC. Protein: CASSQRSTGGAETQYF.

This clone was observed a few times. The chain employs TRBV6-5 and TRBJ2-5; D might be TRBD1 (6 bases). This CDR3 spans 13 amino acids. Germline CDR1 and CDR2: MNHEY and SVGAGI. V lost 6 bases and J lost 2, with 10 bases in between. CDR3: CASRTGRQETQYF. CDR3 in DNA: TGTGCCAGCAGGACAGGAAGACAAGAGACCCAGTACTTC.

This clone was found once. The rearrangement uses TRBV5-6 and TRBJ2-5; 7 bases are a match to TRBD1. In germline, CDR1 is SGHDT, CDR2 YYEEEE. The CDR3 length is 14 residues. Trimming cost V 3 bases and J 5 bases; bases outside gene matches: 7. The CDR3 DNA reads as TGTGCCAGCAGCTCGAGGGACAGCTTGGAGACCCAGTACTTC. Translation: CASSSRDSLETQYF.

CDR3 sequence (DNA): TGCGCCAGCAGCTTGGGAGTTCCCTACAATGAGCAGTTCTTC. This codes for CASSLGVPYNEQFF. The genes are TRBV5-1 and TRBJ2-1, with D uncertain. The CDR3 has 14 amino acids. In germline, CDR1 is SGHRS, CDR2 YFSETQ. Trimming removed 0 bases at V and 2 bases at J, with 6 bases between.

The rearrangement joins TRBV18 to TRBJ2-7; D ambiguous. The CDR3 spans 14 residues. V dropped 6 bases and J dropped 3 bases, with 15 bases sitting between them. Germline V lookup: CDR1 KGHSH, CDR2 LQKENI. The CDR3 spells CASSPTHDFYEQYF. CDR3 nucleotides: TGTGCCAGCTCCCCTACGCACGATTTCTACGAGCAGTACTTC.

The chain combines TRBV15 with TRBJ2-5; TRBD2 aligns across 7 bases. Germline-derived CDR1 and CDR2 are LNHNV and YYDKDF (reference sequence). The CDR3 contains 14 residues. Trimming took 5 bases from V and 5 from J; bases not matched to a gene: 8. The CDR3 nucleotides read TGTGCCACCAGCCCGGGACTATCCCGGGAGACCCAGTACTTC. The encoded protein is CATSPGLSRETQYF.

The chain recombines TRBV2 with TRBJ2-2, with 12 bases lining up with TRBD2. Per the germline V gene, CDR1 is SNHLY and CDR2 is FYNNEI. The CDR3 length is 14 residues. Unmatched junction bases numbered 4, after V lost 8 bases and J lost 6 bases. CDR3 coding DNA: TGTGCCAGCTCTAGCGGGAGGGTCTCCGGGGAGCTGTTTTTT. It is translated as CASSSGRVSGELFF.

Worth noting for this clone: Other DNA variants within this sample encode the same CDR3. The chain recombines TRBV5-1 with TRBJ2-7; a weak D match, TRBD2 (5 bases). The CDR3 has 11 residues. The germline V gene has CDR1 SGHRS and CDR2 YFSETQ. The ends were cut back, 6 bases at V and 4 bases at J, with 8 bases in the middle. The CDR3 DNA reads TGCGCCAGCAAGAGGGAGTACGAGCAGTACTTC. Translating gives CASKREYEQYF.

CDR3 coding DNA: TGTGCCAGCAGTCACAATAGCGGACAGGGATATGGCTACACCTTC. Protein: CASSHNSGQGYGYTF. The chain links TRBV6-6 to TRBJ1-2; TRBD1 matches 8 bases. The CDR3 loop spans 15 amino acids. The germline V gene has CDR1 MNHNY and CDR2 SVGAGI (reference sequence). J lost 5 bases, V lost 5 bases, and 10 bases had no gene match.

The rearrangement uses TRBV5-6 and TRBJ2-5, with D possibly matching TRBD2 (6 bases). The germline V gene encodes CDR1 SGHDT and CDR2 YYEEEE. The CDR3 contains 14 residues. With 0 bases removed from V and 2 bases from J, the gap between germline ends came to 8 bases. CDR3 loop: CASSLGGGQETQYF. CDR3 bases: TGTGCCAGCAGCTTGGGTGGGGGGCAAGAGACCCAGTACTTC. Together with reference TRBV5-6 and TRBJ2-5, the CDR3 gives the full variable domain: DAGVTQSPTHLIKTRGQQVTLRCSPKSGHDTVSWYQQALGQGPQFIFQYYEEEERQRGNFPDRFSGHQFPNYSSELNVNALLLGDSALYLCASSLGGGQETQYFGPGTRLLVL.

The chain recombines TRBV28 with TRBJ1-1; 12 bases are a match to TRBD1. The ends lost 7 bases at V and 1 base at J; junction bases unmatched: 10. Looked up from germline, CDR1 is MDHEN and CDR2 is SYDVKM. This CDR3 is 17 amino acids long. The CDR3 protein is CASNQNRDRGPNTEAFF. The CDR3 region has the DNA TGTGCCAGCAACCAAAACAGGGACAGGGGGCCGAACACTGAAGCTTTCTTT.

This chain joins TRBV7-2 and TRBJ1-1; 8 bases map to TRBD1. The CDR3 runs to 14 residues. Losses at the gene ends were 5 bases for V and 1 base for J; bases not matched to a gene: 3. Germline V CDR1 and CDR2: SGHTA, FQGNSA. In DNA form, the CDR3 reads TGTGCCAGCAGCCGAGGACAGGGGAACACTGAAGCTTTCTTT. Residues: CASSRGQGNTEAFF.

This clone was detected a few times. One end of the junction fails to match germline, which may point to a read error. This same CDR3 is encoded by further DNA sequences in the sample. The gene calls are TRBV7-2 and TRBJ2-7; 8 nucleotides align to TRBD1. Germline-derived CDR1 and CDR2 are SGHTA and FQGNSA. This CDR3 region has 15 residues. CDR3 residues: CASSLGQGATYEQYF. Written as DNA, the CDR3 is TGTGCCAGCAGTTTAGGGCAGGGGGCCACCTACGAGCAGTACTTC.

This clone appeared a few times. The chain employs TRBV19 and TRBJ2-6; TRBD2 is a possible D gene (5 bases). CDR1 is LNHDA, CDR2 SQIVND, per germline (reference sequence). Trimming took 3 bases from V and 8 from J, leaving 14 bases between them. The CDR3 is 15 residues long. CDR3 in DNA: TGTGCCAGTAGTATCGGACTCCCTAGGACCAACGTCCTGACTTTC. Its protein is CASSIGLPRTNVLTF. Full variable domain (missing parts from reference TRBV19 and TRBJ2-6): DGGITQSPKYLFRKEGQNVTLSCEQNLNHDAMYWYRQDPGQGLRLIYYSQIVNDFQKGDIAEGYSVSREKKESFPLTVTSAQKNPTAFYLCASSIGLPRTNVLTFGAGSRLTVL.

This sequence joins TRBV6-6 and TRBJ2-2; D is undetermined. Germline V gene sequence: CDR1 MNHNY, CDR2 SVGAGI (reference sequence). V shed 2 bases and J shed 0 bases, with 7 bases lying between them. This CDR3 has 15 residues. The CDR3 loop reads CASSYPSTNTGELFF. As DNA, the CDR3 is TGTGCCAGCAGTTACCCGTCTACGAACACCGGGGAGCTGTTTTTT.

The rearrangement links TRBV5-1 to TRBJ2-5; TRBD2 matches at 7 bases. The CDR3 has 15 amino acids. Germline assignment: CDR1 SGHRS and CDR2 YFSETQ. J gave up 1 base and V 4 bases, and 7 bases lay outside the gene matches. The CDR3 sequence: CASSPRTRSQETQYF. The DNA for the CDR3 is TGCGCCAGCAGCCCGCGGACTAGAAGCCAAGAGACCCAGTACTTC. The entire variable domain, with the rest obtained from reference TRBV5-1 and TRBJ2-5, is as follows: KAGVTQTPRYLIKTRGQQVTLSCSPISGHRSVSWYQQTPGQGLQFLFEYFSETQRNKGNFPGRFSGRQFSNSRSEMNVSTLELGDSALYLCASSPRTRSQETQYFGPGTRLLVL.

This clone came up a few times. CDR3 sequence (DNA): TGCGCCAGCAGTGAGTGGTGGTGGACAGGAAGCAATCAGCCCCAGCATTTT. This gives the protein CASSEWWWTGSNQPQHF. V gene TRBV10-1 combines with J gene TRBJ1-5, with 7 bases identical to TRBD1. The germline V gene has CDR1 WNHNN and CDR2 SYGVQD (reference sequence). This CDR3 region has 17 residues. V was clipped by 1 base and J by 1 base; unmatched bases: 7.

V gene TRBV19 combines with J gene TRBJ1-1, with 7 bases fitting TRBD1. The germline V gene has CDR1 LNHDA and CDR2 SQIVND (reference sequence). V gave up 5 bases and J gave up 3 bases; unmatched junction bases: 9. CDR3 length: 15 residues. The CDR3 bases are TGTGCCAGTAGTGCAGGTAGGCAGGGGGACACTGAAGCTTTCTTT. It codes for CASSAGRQGDTEAFF. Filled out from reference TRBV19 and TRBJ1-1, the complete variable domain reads DGGITQSPKYLFRKEGQNVTLSCEQNLNHDAMYWYRQDPGQGLRLIYYSQIVNDFQKGDIAEGYSVSREKKESFPLTVTSAQKNPTAFYLCASSAGRQGDTEAFFGQGTRLTVV.

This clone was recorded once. Here the CDR3 reads CASSSPDRAGNTIYF. In nucleotides, the CDR3 is TGTGCCAGCAGCTCCCCGGACAGGGCTGGAAACACCATATATTTT. The chain employs TRBV7-2 and TRBJ1-3; 8 nucleotides line up with TRBD1. Per germline, CDR1 SGHTA and CDR2 FQGNSA. The V gene end was trimmed by 4 bases and the J gene end by 2 bases; junction bases not matched to a gene: 4. The CDR3 contains 15 residues.

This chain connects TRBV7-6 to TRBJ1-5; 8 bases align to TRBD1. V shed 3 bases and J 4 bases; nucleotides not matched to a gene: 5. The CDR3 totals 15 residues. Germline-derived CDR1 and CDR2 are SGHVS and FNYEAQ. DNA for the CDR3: TGTGCCAGCAGCTTGCCGGGACAGGTAAATCAGCCCCAGCATTTT. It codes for CASSLPGQVNQPQHF.

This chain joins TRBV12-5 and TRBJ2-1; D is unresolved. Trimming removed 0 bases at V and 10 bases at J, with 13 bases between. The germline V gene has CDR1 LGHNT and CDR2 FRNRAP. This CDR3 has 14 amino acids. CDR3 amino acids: CASGLVVPAGEQFF. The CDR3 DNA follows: TGTGCTAGTGGTTTGGTAGTCCCAGCAGGAGAGCAGTTCTTC.

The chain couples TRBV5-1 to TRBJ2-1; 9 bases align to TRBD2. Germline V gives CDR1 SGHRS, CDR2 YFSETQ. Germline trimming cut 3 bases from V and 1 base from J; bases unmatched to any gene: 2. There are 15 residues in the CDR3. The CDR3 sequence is CASSSSGVSYNEQFF. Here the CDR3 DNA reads TGCGCCAGCAGCTCTAGCGGGGTTTCCTACAATGAGCAGTTCTTC.

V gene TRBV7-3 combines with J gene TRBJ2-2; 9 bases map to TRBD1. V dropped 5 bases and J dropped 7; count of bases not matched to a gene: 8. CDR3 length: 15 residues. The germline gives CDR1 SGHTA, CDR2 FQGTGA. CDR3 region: CASSARQGVGGELFF. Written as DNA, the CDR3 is TGTGCCAGCAGCGCCCGACAGGGGGTTGGCGGGGAGCTGTTTTTT.

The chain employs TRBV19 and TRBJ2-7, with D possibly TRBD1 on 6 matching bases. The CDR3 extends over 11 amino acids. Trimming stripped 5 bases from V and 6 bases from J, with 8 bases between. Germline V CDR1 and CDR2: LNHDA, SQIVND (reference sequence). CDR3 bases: TGTGCCAGTAGTCCAGGGGTCGAGCAGTACTTC. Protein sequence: CASSPGVEQYF.

Written as DNA, the CDR3 is TGTGCCAGCAGCTTAATCCCGGGACTAGCATACGAGCAGTACTTC. Amino acid sequence: CASSLIPGLAYEQYF. The chain recombines TRBV11-2 with TRBJ2-7; 9 bases line up with TRBD2. After removal of 2 bases from V and 4 bases from J, the junction contained 6 bases not matched to a gene. Germline V gene sequence: CDR1 SGHAT, CDR2 FQNNGV. The CDR3 sequence is 15 residues long.